These 28 T cell receptor beta chains share one sample of origin, sequenced in a study of T cell changes during pregnancy in multiple sclerosis. Assay used: immunoSEQ multiplex PCR; TCRdb lists only in-frame clones, some missing. The data show some 75,000 clones, with about 96% seen just once and over 0.95% held by the top ten. The sequencing here drew on peripheral blood, taken in the second trimester of pregnancy. These receptors were taken from a female donor with multiple sclerosis, enrolled in a pregnancy study.

The chain couples TRBV5-1 to TRBJ1-1; D is unclear. Per the germline V gene, CDR1 is SGHRS and CDR2 is YFSETQ. V was trimmed by 0 bases and J by 0 bases, leaving 9 bases between them. This CDR3 contains 15 residues. CDR3 nucleotides: TGCGCCAGCAGCTTGGCCAGGTCCATGAACACTGAAGCTTTCTTT. Translating it yields CASSLARSMNTEAFF.

V is TRBV14 and J is TRBJ1-1, with 9 bases identical to TRBD1. The CDR3 is 13 amino acids. Per germline, CDR1 SGHDN and CDR2 FVKESK. V lost 4 bases and J lost 5; bases outside the gene matches: 2. Here the CDR3 reads CASSRTGVTEAFF. The DNA for the CDR3 is TGTGCCAGCAGCCGGACAGGGGTTACTGAAGCTTTCTTT.

The chain carries TRBV6-1 and TRBJ2-7; 7 positions agree with TRBD1. Germline trimming cut 5 bases from V and 4 bases from J; bases unmatched to any gene: 5. CDR3 size: 13 residues. The germline CDR1 and CDR2 sequences are MNHNS and SASEGT. The CDR3 region has the DNA TGTGCCAGCAGTAGACGGGACAGTTACGAGCAGTACTTC. Translated, it gives CASSRRDSYEQYF.

J is TRBJ2-2 and V is TRBV5-1; D possibly corresponds to TRBD1 (5 bases). This CDR3 region has 13 residues. The germline V gene has CDR1 SGHRS and CDR2 YFSETQ. Between the trimmed V and J ends, which lost 2 bases and 8 bases, there was a span of 10 bases. CDR3 DNA: TGCGCCAGCAGCTTCAGGGAAGGGGGGGAGCTGTTTTTT. This sequence encodes CASSFREGGELFF. The full variable domain, rest sourced from reference TRBV5-1 and TRBJ2-2, is KAGVTQTPRYLIKTRGQQVTLSCSPISGHRSVSWYQQTPGQGLQFLFEYFSETQRNKGNFPGRFSGRQFSNSRSEMNVSTLELGDSALYLCASSFREGGELFFGEGSRLTVL.

V usage is TRBV7-3 and J usage is TRBJ2-7; TRBD1 aligns across 8 bases. From germline, CDR1 is SGHTA and CDR2 FQGTGA. The CDR3 is made up of 13 amino acids. With V trimmed by 4 bases and J by 6 bases, 5 bases remained unmatched. The CDR3 DNA sequence: TGTGCCAGCAGCTCCCAACAGGGGGTCGAGCAGTACTTC. Protein sequence: CASSSQQGVEQYF.

This chain links TRBV25-1 with TRBJ2-7, with 10 bases aligning to TRBD2. The CDR3 length is 15 residues. Germline CDR1 is MGHDK and CDR2 is SYGVNS. V was clipped by 4 bases and J by 2 bases; unmatched bases: 5. The CDR3 is CASSVGTSVAYEQYF. CDR3 sequence (DNA): TGTGCCAGCAGTGTTGGGACTAGCGTCGCCTACGAGCAGTACTTC.

V usage is TRBV7-9 and J usage is TRBJ2-1; 9 nucleotides line up with TRBD1. The CDR3 has 15 residues. V trimming: 5 bases; J trimming: 6 bases; junction bases outside the gene matches: 8. Germline values: CDR1 SEHNR, CDR2 FQNEAQ (reference sequence). CDR3 loop: CASSPRDRDFNEQFF. In nucleotides, the CDR3 is TGTGCCAGCAGCCCTCGGGACAGGGATTTCAATGAGCAGTTCTTC.

V is TRBV5-1 and J is TRBJ2-3; 10 bases fit TRBD2. Germline CDR1 reads SGHRS; CDR2 reads YFSETQ. V lost 4 bases, J lost 0 bases, and 5 bases stayed unmatched. This CDR3 has 16 residues. The CDR3 bases are TGCGCCAGCAGCGTCGAAGCGGGAGGGAGCACAGATACGCAGTATTTT. Its protein product is CASSVEAGGSTDTQYF.

The J gene is TRBJ2-5, the V gene TRBV11-2; TRBD2 aligns across 13 bases. From germline, CDR1 is SGHAT and CDR2 FQNNGV. Trimming took 4 bases from V and 5 from J; bases not matched to a gene: 7. The CDR3 extends over 16 amino acids. CDR3 DNA: TGTGCCAGCAGCTCAATGGGGACTAGCGGGACGGAGACCCAGTACTTC. It yields the protein CASSSMGTSGTETQYF.

The chain has TRBV6-1 and TRBJ2-7; TRBD1 aligns across 9 bases. The CDR3 consists of 14 residues. J gave up 3 bases and V 3 bases, and 3 bases lay outside the gene matches. Germline assignment: CDR1 MNHNS and CDR2 SASEGT. CDR3 sequence (DNA): TGTGCCAGCAGTGACGGGACAGGGCTCTACGAGCAGTACTTC. This translates into CASSDGTGLYEQYF.

The chain joins TRBV27 to TRBJ2-7; possible D gene TRBD2, 6 bases. V lost 9 bases, J lost 3 bases, and 18 bases lay in between. Germline V lookup: CDR1 MNHEY, CDR2 SMNVEV (reference sequence). CDR3 length: 14 amino acids. The DNA for the CDR3 is TGTGCCAGTAGGTGGGTGTGGGGGGACTACGAGCAGTACTTC. Protein: CASRWVWGDYEQYF.

The chain carries TRBV5-1 and TRBJ1-1; TRBD1 might be the D (5 bases). The germline V gene has CDR1 SGHRS and CDR2 YFSETQ. The CDR3 runs 14 residues. Trimming left V 4 bases short and J 1 base short, with 11 bases between. This CDR3 reads CASSPRGANTEAFF. CDR3 coding DNA: TGCGCCAGCAGCCCAAGGGGTGCGAACACTGAAGCTTTCTTT.

Comments on this clone: The junction departs from germline at one end; a sequencing error may be responsible. This chain uses TRBV7-2 with TRBJ2-5, with no clear D. There are 13 residues in the CDR3. CDR1 and CDR2 from the germline V gene are SGHTA and FQGNSA. The CDR3 DNA follows: TGTGCCAGCAGTTTAGGTCGGAGAGAGACCCAGTACTTC. This gives the protein CASSLGRRETQYF.

This clone was seen just once. V gene TRBV28 combines with J gene TRBJ1-5, with 11 bases that match TRBD1. The CDR3 sequence is 15 residues long. J lost 6 bases, V lost 1 base, and 2 bases had no gene match. From germline, CDR1 is MDHEN and CDR2 SYDVKM. CDR3 protein: CASSLSGTGGQPQHF. The CDR3 DNA reads as TGTGCCAGCAGTTTATCCGGGACAGGGGGTCAGCCCCAGCATTTT.

DNA of the CDR3: TGTGCCAGCAGCTCGGGACATGCGAACACTGAAGCTTTCTTT. It codes for CASSSGHANTEAFF. The genes are TRBV11-2 and TRBJ1-1, with D possibly being TRBD1 (6 bases). CDR3 length: 14 residues. Germline V CDR1 and CDR2: SGHAT, FQNNGV. V was shortened by 4 bases and J by 1 base, with 10 bases between the two germline ends.

The gene calls are TRBV6-1 and TRBJ1-5; D ambiguous. The CDR3 contains 15 residues. V lost 4 bases and J lost 7, with 17 bases in between. In germline, CDR1 is MNHNS, CDR2 SASEGT. The CDR3 sequence: CASSGVGTKLQPQHF. Here the CDR3 DNA reads TGTGCCAGCAGTGGGGTCGGTACCAAACTACAGCCCCAGCATTTT.

V usage is TRBV28 and J usage is TRBJ2-3; 8 nucleotides match TRBD2. Trimming took 6 bases from V and 2 from J; bases not matched to a gene: 7. The germline gives CDR1 MDHEN, CDR2 SYDVKM. The CDR3 has 15 amino acids. The CDR3, as DNA: TGTGCCAGCAGCCTAGGGCGGGAGGACACAGATACGCAGTATTTT. Protein product: CASSLGREDTDTQYF.

The V gene is TRBV28, the J gene TRBJ1-2; D call uncertain. The CDR3 runs 17 residues. CDR1 is MDHEN, CDR2 SYDVKM, per germline. V was cut by 2 bases and J by 1 base, with 17 bases left in between. CDR3 amino acids: CASSLGQQAQRNYGYTF. CDR3 in DNA: TGTGCCAGCAGTTTAGGTCAACAAGCTCAGCGTAACTATGGCTACACCTTC.

The rearrangement links TRBV14 to TRBJ2-1; 12 positions agree with TRBD2. The CDR3 contains 16 residues. J was trimmed by 9 bases and V by 1 base; bases with no gene match: 7. Germline CDR1 and CDR2: SGHDN and FVKESK. The CDR3 loop reads CASSQASGRALGEQFF. In DNA, the CDR3 is TGTGCCAGCAGCCAAGCTAGCGGGAGGGCCCTCGGTGAGCAGTTCTTC.

The chain joins TRBV4-2 to TRBJ2-1; 12 nucleotides agree with TRBD2. The CDR3 consists of 16 residues. With 4 bases clipped from V and 4 bases from J, the junction kept 5 bases outside the gene matches. CDR1 is LGHNA and CDR2 is YNFKEQ in the germline V gene. DNA for the CDR3: TGTGCCAGCAGCCGAGACGGGACTAGCGGGTACAATGAGCAGTTCTTC. This encodes CASSRDGTSGYNEQFF.

CDR3 loop: CASHIEGADEQFF. In DNA, the CDR3 is TGTGCCAGCCATATCGAGGGGGCCGATGAGCAGTTCTTC. This rearrangement joins TRBV18 to TRBJ2-1; 7 bases fit TRBD1. V was pared by 8 bases and J by 8 bases, with 9 bases of the junction left unmatched. In germline, CDR1 is KGHSH, CDR2 LQKENI. This CDR3 is 13 amino acids long.

The chain uses TRBV7-8 and TRBJ2-7; 8 bases agree with TRBD2. The CDR3 contains 18 residues. CDR1 is SGHVS and CDR2 is FQNEAQ in the germline V gene. Germline trimming cut 2 bases from V and 0 bases from J; bases unmatched to any gene: 12. DNA of the CDR3: TGTGCCAGCAGCTTACGGGGACACGGGAGCGGGAGCTCCTACGAGCAGTACTTC. It codes for CASSLRGHGSGSSYEQYF.

This clone was counted a single time. The chain joins TRBV5-4 to TRBJ2-2; D ambiguous. From germline, CDR1 is SGHNT and CDR2 YYREEE (reference sequence). The V and J ends lost 0 bases and 6 bases respectively, with 21 bases between them. This CDR3 has 18 residues. CDR3 region: CASSLEITDPRWAGELFF. Here the CDR3 DNA reads TGTGCCAGCAGCTTGGAAATTACAGACCCTCGCTGGGCCGGGGAGCTGTTTTTT.

This clone was observed a single time. The chain links TRBV7-8 to TRBJ2-3; no reliable D call. Trimming left V 6 bases short and J 0 bases short, with 16 bases between. Germline lookup yields CDR1 SGHVS and CDR2 FQNEAQ. CDR3 length: 16 amino acids. In DNA, the CDR3 is TGTGCCAGCAGTTCTAGACCCTCTGTTAGCACAGATACGCAGTATTTT. Residues: CASSSRPSVSTDTQYF.

This clone was picked up one time. The chain employs TRBV19 and TRBJ1-1; D may be TRBD1 (5 bases). The length of the CDR3 is 14 residues. Germline V gives CDR1 LNHDA, CDR2 SQIVND (reference sequence). V was clipped by 6 bases and J by 0 bases, with 11 bases between them. CDR3 amino acids: CASRAPGMNTEAFF. The CDR3 DNA follows: TGTGCCAGTAGAGCCCCAGGGATGAACACTGAAGCTTTCTTT.

The V gene is TRBV28, the J gene TRBJ2-1; the match to TRBD2 covers 7 bases. The J segment lost 4 bases and the V segment lost 1 base, leaving 13 bases of the junction unmatched. The CDR3 has 18 amino acids. Germline lookup yields CDR1 MDHEN and CDR2 SYDVKM. The CDR3 DNA sequence: TGTGCCAGCAGTTTATCTGGAACGGGAGGAGTGGTTTACAATGAGCAGTTCTTC. Translated: CASSLSGTGGVVYNEQFF.

The rearrangement links TRBV29-1 to TRBJ2-1, with 7 bases matching TRBD2. In germline, CDR1 is SQVTM, CDR2 ANQGSEA. Trimming took 6 bases from V and 5 from J; bases not matched to a gene: 16. This CDR3 is 16 amino acids long. The DNA of the CDR3 is TGCAGCGTCCGAGAAACATTAGCGGGTATGCACAATGAGCAGTTCTTC. Amino acid sequence: CSVRETLAGMHNEQFF.

This chain uses TRBV30 with TRBJ1-1; 7 nucleotides line up with TRBD1. CDR1 is GTSNPN and CDR2 is SVGIG in the germline V gene (reference sequence). The CDR3 consists of 12 residues. J was trimmed by 0 bases and V by 8 bases; bases with no gene match: 3. In nucleotides, the CDR3 is TGTGCCAGACAGGGTTTGAACACTGAAGCTTTCTTT. This encodes CARQGLNTEAFF.